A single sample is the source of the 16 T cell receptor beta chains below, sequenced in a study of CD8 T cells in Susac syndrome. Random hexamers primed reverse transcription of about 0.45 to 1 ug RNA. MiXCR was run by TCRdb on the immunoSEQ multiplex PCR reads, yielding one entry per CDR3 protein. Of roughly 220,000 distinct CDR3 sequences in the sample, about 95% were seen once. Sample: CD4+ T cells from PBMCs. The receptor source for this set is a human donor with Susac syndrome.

CDR3 sequence (DNA): TGTGCCAGCAGTTTGGTGGGGACCTACGAGCAGTACTTC. It codes for CASSLVGTYEQYF. The V gene is TRBV12-3 or TRBV12-4, the J gene TRBJ2-7; D not resolved. There are 13 residues in the CDR3. Trimming removed 3 bases at V and 2 bases at J, with 8 bases between.

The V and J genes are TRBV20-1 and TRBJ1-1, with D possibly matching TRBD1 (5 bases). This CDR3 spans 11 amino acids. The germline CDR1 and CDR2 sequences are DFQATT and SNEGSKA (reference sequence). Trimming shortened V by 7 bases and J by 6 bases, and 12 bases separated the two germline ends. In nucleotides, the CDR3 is TGCAGTGTAGACAGACGGGCTGAAGCTTTCTTT. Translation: CSVDRRAEAFF.

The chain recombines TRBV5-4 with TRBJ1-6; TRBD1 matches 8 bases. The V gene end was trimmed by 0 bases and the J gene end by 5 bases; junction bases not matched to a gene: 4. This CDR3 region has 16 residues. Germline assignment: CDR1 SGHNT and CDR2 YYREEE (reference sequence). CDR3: CASSLDLTGDNSPLHF. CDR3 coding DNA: TGTGCCAGCAGCTTGGACCTGACAGGGGATAATTCACCCCTCCACTTT.

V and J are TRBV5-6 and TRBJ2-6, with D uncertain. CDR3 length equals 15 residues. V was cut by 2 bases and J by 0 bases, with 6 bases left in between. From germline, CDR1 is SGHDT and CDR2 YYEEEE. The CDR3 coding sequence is TGTGCCAGCAGCTTTGGAGCCTCTGGGGCCAACGTCCTGACTTTC. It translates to CASSFGASGANVLTF.

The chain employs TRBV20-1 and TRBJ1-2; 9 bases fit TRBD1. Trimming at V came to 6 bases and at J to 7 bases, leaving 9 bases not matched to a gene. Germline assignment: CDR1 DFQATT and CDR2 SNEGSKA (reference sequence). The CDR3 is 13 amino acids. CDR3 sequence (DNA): TGCAGTGCACCTGGACAGGGGTCGGCTGGCTACACCTTC. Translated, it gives CSAPGQGSAGYTF.

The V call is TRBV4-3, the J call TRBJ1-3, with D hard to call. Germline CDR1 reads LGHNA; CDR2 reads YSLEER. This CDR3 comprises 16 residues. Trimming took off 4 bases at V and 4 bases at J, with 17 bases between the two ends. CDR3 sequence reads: CASSPEAGVGGNTIYF. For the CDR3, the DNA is TGCGCCAGCAGCCCCGAAGCCGGGGTAGGGGGAAACACCATATATTTT.

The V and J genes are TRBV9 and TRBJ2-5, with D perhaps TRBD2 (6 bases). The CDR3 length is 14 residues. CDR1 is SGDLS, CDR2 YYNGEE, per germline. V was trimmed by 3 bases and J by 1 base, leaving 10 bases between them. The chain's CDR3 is CASSGRTTQETQYF. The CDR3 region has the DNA TGTGCCAGCAGCGGGCGGACTACCCAAGAGACCCAGTACTTC.

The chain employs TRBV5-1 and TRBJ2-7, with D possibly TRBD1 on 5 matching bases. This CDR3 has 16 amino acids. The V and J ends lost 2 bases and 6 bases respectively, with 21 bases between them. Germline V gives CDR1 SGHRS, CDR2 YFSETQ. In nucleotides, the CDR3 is TGCGCCAGCAGCTTAGGAGAGACAGTGGGTGCATCCGAGCAGTACTTC. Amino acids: CASSLGETVGASEQYF.

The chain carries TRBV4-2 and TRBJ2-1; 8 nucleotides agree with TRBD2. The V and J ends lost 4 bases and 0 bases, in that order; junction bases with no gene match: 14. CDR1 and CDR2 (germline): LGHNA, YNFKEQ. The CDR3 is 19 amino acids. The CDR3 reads CASSPQLRAGGSSYNEQFF. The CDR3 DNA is TGTGCCAGCAGCCCCCAGCTGCGGGCGGGGGGTAGCTCCTACAATGAGCAGTTCTTC.

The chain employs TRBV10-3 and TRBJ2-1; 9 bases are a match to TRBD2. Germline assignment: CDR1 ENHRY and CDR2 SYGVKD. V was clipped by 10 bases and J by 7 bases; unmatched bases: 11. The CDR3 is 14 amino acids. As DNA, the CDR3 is TGTGCCACCCGAGCGCGGGGGGGGTTGAATGAGCAGTTCTTC. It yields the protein CATRARGGLNEQFF.

In nucleotides, the CDR3 is TGTGCCAGTAGCACAGGGCTGAACACTGAAGCTTTCTTT. This translates into CASSTGLNTEAFF. The chain couples TRBV19 to TRBJ1-1; a weak D match, TRBD1 (6 bases). The CDR3 is made up of 13 amino acids. Trimming left V 6 bases short and J 0 bases short, with 8 bases between. Germline V CDR1 and CDR2: LNHDA, SQIVND (reference sequence).

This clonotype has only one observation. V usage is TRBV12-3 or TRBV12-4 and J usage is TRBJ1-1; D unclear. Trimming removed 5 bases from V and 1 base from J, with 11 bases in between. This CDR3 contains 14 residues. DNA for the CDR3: TGTGCCAGCAGTGCCCCCCCCGGGAACACTGAAGCTTTCTTT. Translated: CASSAPPGNTEAFF.

The CDR3 bases are TGTGCCACCAGCATATGGGACAGGGGCACCCCCGTCCGCTACAATGAGCAGTTCTTC. It codes for CATSIWDRGTPVRYNEQFF. The genes are TRBV15 and TRBJ2-1, with TRBD1 identical over 10 bases. V gave up 4 bases and J gave up 3 bases; unmatched junction bases: 15. The CDR3 length is 19 residues. The germline CDR1 and CDR2 sequences are LNHNV and YYDKDF (reference sequence).

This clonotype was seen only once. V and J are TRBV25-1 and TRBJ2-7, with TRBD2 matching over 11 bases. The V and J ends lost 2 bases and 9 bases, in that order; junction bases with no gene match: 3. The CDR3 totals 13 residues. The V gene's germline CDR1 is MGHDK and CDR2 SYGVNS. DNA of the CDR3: TGTGCCAGCAGTGAAAGACTAGCGGGGTTGCAGTACTTC. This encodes CASSERLAGLQYF.

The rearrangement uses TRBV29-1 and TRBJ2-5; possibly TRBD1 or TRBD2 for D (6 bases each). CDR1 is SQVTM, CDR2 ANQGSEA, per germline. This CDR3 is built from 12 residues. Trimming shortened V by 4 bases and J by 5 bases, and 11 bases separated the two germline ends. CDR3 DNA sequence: TGCAGCGTTGGGGGGGCTGGGGAGACCCAGTACTTC. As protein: CSVGGAGETQYF.

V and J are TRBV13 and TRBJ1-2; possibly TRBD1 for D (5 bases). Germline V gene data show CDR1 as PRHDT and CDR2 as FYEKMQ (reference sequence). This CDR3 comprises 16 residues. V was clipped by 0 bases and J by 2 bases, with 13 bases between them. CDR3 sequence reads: CASSLGRGAENYGYTF. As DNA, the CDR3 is TGTGCCAGCAGCTTAGGAAGGGGTGCCGAGAACTATGGCTACACCTTC.